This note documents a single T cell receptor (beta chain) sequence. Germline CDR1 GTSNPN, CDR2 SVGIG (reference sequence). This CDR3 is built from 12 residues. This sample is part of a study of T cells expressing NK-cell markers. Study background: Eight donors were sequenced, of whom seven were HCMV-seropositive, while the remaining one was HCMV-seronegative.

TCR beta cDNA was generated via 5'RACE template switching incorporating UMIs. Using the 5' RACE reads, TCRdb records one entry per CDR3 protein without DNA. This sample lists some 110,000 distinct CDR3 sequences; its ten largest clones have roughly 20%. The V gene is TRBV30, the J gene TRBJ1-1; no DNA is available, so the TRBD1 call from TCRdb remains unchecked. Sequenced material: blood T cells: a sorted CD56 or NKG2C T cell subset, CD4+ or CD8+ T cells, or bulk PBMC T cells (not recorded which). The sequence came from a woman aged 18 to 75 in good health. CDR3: CAWSPQGAEAFF.